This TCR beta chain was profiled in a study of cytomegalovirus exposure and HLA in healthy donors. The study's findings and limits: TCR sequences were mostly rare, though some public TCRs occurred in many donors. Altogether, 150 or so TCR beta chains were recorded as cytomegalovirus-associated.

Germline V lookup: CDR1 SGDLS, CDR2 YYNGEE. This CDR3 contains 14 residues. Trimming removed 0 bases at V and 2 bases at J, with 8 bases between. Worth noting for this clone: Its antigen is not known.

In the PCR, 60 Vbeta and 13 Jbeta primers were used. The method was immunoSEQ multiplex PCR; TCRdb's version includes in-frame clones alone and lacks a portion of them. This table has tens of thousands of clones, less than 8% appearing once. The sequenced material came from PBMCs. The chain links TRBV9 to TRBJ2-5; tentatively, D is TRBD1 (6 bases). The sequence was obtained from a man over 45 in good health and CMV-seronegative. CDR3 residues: CASSVGGPQETQYF. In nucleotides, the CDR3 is TGTGCCAGCAGCGTAGGGGGGCCGCAAGAGACCCAGTACTTC.